A single sample gave rise to the 15 T cell receptor beta chains below, sequenced in a study of T-cell reconstitution after alpha-beta-depleted transplantation in children. Using unique molecular identifiers, the investigators prepared the TCRbeta library. A single record per CDR3 protein comes from TCRdb applying MiXCR to the PCR reads. The table lists some 490,000 distinct CDR3 sequences, under 15% of them singletons. The sequences come from PBMCs from the stem cell graft donor, collected from the stem cell graft. The receptor set was obtained from a human donor who donated a stem cell graft to a child with combined immunodeficiency.

This clonotype occurred many times. The V gene is TRBV6-1, the J gene TRBJ2-1; 7 bases match TRBD2. This CDR3 region has 15 residues. The V and J ends lost 7 bases and 3 bases, in that order; junction bases with no gene match: 9. The germline CDR1 and CDR2 sequences are MNHNS and SASEGT. The CDR3 reads CASNKGTTNYNEQFF. CDR3 nucleotides: TGTGCCAGCAATAAAGGGACTACGAACTACAATGAGCAGTTCTTC.

The gene calls are TRBV10-3 and TRBJ2-1; 13 bases agree with TRBD2. The germline CDR1 and CDR2 sequences are ENHRY and SYGVKD. The J segment lost 0 bases and the V segment lost 5 bases, leaving 7 bases of the junction unmatched. The CDR3 covers 18 residues. In nucleotides, the CDR3 is TGTGCCATCAGTTCCGGGACTAGCGGGAAGAGCTCCTACAATGAGCAGTTCTTC. This encodes CAISSGTSGKSSYNEQFF.

V and J are TRBV10-2 and TRBJ2-3, with D possibly being TRBD1 or TRBD2 (5 bases each). Trimming pared 6 bases from V and 8 bases from J, leaving 12 bases between. The CDR3 contains 12 residues. Germline V CDR1 and CDR2: WSHSY, SAAADI. The CDR3 here is CASRGDQGTQYF. The CDR3 DNA reads TGCGCCAGCAGGGGGGACCAGGGTACGCAGTATTTT.

This clonotype has a count of ten or more. The rearrangement joins TRBV4-3 to TRBJ2-3; D perhaps matches TRBD2 (6 bases). The CDR3 is 16 residues long. V lost 1 base and J 3 bases, leaving 14 bases between the germline ends. Germline lookup yields CDR1 LGHNA and CDR2 YSLEER. The CDR3 is CASSQGWRDWTDTQYF. CDR3 sequence (DNA): TGCGCCAGCAGCCAAGGGTGGAGGGATTGGACAGATACGCAGTATTTT.

The J gene is TRBJ2-1, the V gene TRBV4-2; weak D call: TRBD1 (5 bases). This CDR3 is 14 amino acids long. Trimming shortened V by 0 bases and J by 5 bases, and 8 bases separated the two germline ends. Germline values: CDR1 LGHNA, CDR2 YNFKEQ. This CDR3 is CASSQDWGNNEQFF. DNA for the CDR3: TGTGCCAGCAGCCAAGATTGGGGCAACAATGAGCAGTTCTTC.

The chain links TRBV3-1 to TRBJ2-5; D possibly corresponds to TRBD1 (5 bases). Germline V gene data show CDR1 as LGHDT and CDR2 as YNNKEL (reference sequence). The V end was cut by 1 base, the J end by 9 bases, with 9 bases between. The CDR3 consists of 12 residues. The CDR3: CASSQASRAQYF. The CDR3 coding sequence is TGTGCCAGCAGCCAAGCTTCCAGGGCCCAGTACTTC.

Remarks on this clonotype: One junction end disagrees with the germline gene, perhaps due to a read error. The CDR3 is CASTSPGHHETQYF. The CDR3 DNA follows: TGCGCCAGCACCAGCCCCGGACACCACGAGACCCAGTACTTC. The chain recombines TRBV5-1 with TRBJ2-5, with D possibly being TRBD1 (5 bases). From germline, CDR1 is SGHRS and CDR2 YFSETQ. This CDR3 spans 14 amino acids.

This clonotype was seen many times. This chain's CDR3 is CASTMGPNYGYTF. CDR3 bases: TGTGCCAGCACCATGGGGCCTAACTATGGCTACACCTTC. The rearrangement links TRBV12-3 or TRBV12-4 to TRBJ1-2; possibly TRBD1 for D (5 bases). V dropped 7 bases and J dropped 0 bases, with 9 bases sitting between them. The CDR3 covers 13 residues.

This clonotype occurred a few times. The chain is built from TRBV27 and TRBJ2-7; D uncertain. The ends were cut back, 8 bases at V and 2 bases at J, with 13 bases in the middle. Germline V lookup: CDR1 MNHEY, CDR2 SMNVEV (reference sequence). The CDR3 has 13 residues. The CDR3 sequence: CASWSLGTYEQYF. Written as DNA, the CDR3 is TGTGCCAGCTGGAGCCTGGGAACCTACGAGCAGTACTTC.

This clonotype was picked up many times. V and J are TRBV28 and TRBJ1-1; 7 bases map to TRBD1. Germline V gives CDR1 MDHEN, CDR2 SYDVKM. This CDR3 is 16 amino acids long. With V trimmed by 5 bases and J by 1 base, 10 bases remained unmatched. CDR3 loop: CASSAIAGGGNTEAFF. CDR3 DNA sequence: TGTGCCAGCAGTGCCATCGCAGGGGGTGGGAACACTGAAGCTTTCTTT.

The J gene is TRBJ1-2, the V gene TRBV6-5, with 9 bases that match TRBD1. Germline trimming cut 8 bases from V and 8 bases from J; bases unmatched to any gene: 3. CDR1 is MNHEY and CDR2 is SVGAGI in the germline V gene. The CDR3 has 11 amino acids. The CDR3 region is CASGQGNGYTF. CDR3 sequence (DNA): TGTGCCAGCGGACAGGGGAACGGCTACACCTTC.

This sequence joins TRBV15 and TRBJ2-5; 7 bases map to TRBD1. V lost 2 bases and J lost 5; bases outside the gene matches: 11. The CDR3 sequence is 16 residues long. Germline V gene sequence: CDR1 LNHNV, CDR2 YYDKDF (reference sequence). CDR3 coding DNA: TGTGCCACCAGCAGATCGGACAGGCAACCCTTGGAGACCCAGTACTTC. Its translation: CATSRSDRQPLETQYF.

The rearrangement uses TRBV3-1 and TRBJ2-1; no firm D call. The germline gives CDR1 LGHDT, CDR2 YNNKEL (reference sequence). V shed 4 bases and J shed 0 bases, with 16 bases lying between them. CDR3 length equals 17 residues. As DNA, the CDR3 is TGTGCCAGCAGCCCCTCCGGTGGGCAGCACTCCTACAATGAGCAGTTCTTC. It yields the protein CASSPSGGQHSYNEQFF.

This clonotype was counted ten times or more. This chain connects TRBV7-2 to TRBJ2-3; the match to TRBD2 covers 7 bases. The CDR3 covers 15 residues. Trimming removed 2 bases from V and 1 base from J; junction bases left unmatched: 3. Germline-derived CDR1 and CDR2 are SGHTA and FQGNSA. In nucleotides, the CDR3 is TGTGCCAGCAGCTTAAATGCGGGGGGCACAGATACGCAGTATTTT. This gives the protein CASSLNAGGTDTQYF.

This chain uses TRBV7-2 with TRBJ2-1, with TRBD2 matching 7 bases. V dropped 7 bases and J dropped 7; count of bases not matched to a gene: 13. Germline loops: CDR1 SGHTA, CDR2 FQGNSA. The CDR3 sequence is 15 residues long. The CDR3 nucleotides read TGTGCCAGCAACCTCGTTTGGACTAGGGGTAATGAGCAGTTCTTC. Translating gives CASNLVWTRGNEQFF.